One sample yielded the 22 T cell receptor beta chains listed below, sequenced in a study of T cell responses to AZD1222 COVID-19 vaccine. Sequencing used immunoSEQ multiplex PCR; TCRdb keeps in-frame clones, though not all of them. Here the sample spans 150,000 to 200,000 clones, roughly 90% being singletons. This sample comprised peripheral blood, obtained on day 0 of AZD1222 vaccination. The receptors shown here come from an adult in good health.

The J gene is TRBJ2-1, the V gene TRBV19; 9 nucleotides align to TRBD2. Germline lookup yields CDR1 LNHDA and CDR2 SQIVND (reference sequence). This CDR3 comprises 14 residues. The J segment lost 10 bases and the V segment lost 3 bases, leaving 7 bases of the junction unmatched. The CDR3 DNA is TGTGCCAGTAGTATCCCTAGCGGGACGGGGGAGCAGTTCTTC. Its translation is CASSIPSGTGEQFF. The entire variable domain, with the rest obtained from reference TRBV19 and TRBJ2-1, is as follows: DGGITQSPKYLFRKEGQNVTLSCEQNLNHDAMYWYRQDPGQGLRLIYYSQIVNDFQKGDIAEGYSVSREKKESFPLTVTSAQKNPTAFYLCASSIPSGTGEQFFGPGTRLTVL.

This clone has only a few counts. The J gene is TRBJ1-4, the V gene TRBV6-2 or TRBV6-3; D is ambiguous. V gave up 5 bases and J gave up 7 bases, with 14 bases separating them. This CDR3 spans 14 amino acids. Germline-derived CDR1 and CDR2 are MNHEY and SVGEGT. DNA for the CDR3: TGTGCCAGCAGTGCCGGAGGAGGGCTTGAAAAACTGTTTTTT. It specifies CASSAGGGLEKLFF.

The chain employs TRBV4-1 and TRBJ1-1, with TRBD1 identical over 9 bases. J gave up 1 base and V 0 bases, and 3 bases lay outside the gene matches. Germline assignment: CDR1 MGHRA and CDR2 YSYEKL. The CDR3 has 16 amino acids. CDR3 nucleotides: TGCGCCAGCAGCCAAGAGGGACAGGGCCCGAACACTGAAGCTTTCTTT. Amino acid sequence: CASSQEGQGPNTEAFF.

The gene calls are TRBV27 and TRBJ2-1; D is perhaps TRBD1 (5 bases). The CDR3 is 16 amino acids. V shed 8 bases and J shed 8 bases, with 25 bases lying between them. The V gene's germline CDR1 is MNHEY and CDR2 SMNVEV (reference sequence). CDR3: CASGSSPGKAVDEQFF. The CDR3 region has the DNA TGTGCCAGCGGTTCCTCACCAGGGAAGGCCGTCGATGAGCAGTTCTTC.

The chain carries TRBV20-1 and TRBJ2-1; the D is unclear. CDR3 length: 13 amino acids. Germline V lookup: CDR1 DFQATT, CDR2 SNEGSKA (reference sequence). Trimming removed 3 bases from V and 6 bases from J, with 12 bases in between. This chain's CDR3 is CSASEFFGNEQFF. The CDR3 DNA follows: TGCAGTGCTAGTGAGTTTTTCGGCAATGAGCAGTTCTTC.

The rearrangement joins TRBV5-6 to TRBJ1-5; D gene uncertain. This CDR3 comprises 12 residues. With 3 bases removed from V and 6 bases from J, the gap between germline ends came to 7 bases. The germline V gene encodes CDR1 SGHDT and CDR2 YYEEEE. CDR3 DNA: TGTGCCAGCAGCTCCGCGGTTCAGCCCCAGCATTTT. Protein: CASSSAVQPQHF.

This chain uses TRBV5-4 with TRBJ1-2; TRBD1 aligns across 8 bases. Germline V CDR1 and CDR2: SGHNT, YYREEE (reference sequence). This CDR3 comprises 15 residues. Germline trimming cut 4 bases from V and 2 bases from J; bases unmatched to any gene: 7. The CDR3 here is CASSPGTGINYGYTF. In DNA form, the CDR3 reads TGTGCCAGCAGCCCCGGGACAGGAATCAACTATGGCTACACCTTC.

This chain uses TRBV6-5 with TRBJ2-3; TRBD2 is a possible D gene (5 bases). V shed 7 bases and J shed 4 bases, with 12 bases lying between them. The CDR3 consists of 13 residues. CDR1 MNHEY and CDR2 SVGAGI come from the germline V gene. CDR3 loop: CASIDPGADTQYF. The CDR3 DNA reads TGTGCCAGCATCGACCCCGGGGCAGATACGCAGTATTTT.

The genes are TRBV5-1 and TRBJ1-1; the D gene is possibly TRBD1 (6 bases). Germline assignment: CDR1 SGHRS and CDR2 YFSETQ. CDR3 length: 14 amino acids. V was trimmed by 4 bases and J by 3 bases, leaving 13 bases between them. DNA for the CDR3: TGCGCCAGCAGCCCGGGGGGGGCAGACACTGAAGCTTTCTTT. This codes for CASSPGGADTEAFF.

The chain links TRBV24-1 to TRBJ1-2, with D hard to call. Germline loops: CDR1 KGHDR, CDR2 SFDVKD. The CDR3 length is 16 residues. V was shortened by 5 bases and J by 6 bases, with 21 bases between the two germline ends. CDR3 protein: CATSGFGPAQLNGYTF. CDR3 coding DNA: TGTGCCACCAGTGGCTTTGGACCTGCCCAGTTGAATGGCTACACCTTC.

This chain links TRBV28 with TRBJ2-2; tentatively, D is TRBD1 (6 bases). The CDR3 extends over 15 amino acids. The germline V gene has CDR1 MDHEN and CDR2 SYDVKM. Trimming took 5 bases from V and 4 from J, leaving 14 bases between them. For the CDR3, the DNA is TGTGCCAGCAGTCAATGGACAGTTCTCACCGGGGAGCTGTTTTTT. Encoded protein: CASSQWTVLTGELFF.

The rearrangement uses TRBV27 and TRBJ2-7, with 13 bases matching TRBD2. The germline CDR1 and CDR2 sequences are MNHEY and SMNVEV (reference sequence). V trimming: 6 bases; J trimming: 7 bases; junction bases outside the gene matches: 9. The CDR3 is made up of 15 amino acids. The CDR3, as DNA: TGTGCCAGCAGGGGGGGGACTAGCGGGACGAGGGAGCAGTACTTC. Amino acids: CASRGGTSGTREQYF.

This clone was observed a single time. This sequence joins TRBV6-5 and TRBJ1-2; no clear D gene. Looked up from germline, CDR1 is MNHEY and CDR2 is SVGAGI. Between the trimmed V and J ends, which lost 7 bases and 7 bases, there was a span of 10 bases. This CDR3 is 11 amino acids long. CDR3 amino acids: CASTPASGYTF. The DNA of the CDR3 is TGTGCCAGCACCCCGGCCAGTGGCTACACCTTC.

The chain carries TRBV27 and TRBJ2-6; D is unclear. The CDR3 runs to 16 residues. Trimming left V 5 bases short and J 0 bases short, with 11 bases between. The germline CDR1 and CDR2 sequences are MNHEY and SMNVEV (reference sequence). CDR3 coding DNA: TGTGCCAGCAGTCACAAACAGCCCTCTGGGGCCAACGTCCTGACTTTC. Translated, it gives CASSHKQPSGANVLTF.

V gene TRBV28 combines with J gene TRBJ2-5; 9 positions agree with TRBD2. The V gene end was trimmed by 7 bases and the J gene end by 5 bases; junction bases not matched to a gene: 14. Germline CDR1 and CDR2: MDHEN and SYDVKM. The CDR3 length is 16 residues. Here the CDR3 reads CASTGGVGTSFETQYF. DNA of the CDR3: TGTGCCAGCACAGGAGGAGTTGGGACTAGCTTTGAGACCCAGTACTTC. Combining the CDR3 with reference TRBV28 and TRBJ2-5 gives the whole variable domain DVKVTQSSRYLVKRTGEKVFLECVQDMDHENMFWYRQDPGLGLRLIYFSYDVKMKEKGDIPEGYSVSREKKERFSLILESASTNQTSMYLCASTGGVGTSFETQYFGPGTRLLVL.

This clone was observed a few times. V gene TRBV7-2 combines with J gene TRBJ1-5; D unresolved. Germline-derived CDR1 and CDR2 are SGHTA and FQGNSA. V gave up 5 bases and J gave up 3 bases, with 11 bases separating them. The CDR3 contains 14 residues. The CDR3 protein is CASSAARTNQPQHF. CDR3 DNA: TGTGCCAGCAGCGCGGCACGGACCAATCAGCCCCAGCATTTT.

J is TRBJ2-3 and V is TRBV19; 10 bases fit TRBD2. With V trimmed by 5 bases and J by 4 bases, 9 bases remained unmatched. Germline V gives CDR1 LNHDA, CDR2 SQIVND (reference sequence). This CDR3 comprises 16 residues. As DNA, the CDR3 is TGTGCCAGTAGTGCTCTAGCGGGAGCGAGCGCAGATACGCAGTATTTT. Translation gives CASSALAGASADTQYF.

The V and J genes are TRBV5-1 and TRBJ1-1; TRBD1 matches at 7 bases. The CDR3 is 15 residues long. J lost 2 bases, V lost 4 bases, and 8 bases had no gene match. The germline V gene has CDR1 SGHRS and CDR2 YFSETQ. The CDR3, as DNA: TGCGCCAGCAGCCGGATGGGACAGACCAACACTGAAGCTTTCTTT. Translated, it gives CASSRMGQTNTEAFF.

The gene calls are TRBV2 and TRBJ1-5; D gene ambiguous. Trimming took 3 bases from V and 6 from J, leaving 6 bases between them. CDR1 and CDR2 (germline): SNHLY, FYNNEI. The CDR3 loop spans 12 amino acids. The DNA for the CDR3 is TGTGCCAGCAGTGATTATGGTCAGCCCCAGCATTTT. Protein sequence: CASSDYGQPQHF.

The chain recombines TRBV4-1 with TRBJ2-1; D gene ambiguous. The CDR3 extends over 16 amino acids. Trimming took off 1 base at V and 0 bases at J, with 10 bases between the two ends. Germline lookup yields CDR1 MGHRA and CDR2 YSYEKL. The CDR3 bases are TGCGCCAGCAGCCAAGTGGACCTTATCTCCTACAATGAGCAGTTCTTC. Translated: CASSQVDLISYNEQFF.

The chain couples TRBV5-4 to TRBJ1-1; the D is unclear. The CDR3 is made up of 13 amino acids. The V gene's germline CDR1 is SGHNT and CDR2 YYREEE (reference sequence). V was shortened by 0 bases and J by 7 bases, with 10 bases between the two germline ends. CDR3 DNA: TGTGCCAGCAGCTTGGGCATCAACGGTGAAGCTTTCTTT. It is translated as CASSLGINGEAFF.

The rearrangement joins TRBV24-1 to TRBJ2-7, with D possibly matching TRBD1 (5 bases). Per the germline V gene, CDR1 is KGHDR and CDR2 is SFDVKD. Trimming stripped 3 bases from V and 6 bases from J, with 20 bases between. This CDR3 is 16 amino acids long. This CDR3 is CATSDPDSRPYREQYF. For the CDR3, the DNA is TGTGCCACCAGTGATCCTGACAGCCGGCCTTATCGCGAGCAGTACTTC.